Each of the 12 T cell receptor beta chains below was sequenced from the same sample in a study of cytomegalovirus exposure and HLA in healthy donors. Sequencing used immunoSEQ multiplex PCR; TCRdb keeps in-frame clones, though not all of them. The profile covers about 280,000 clones, with roughly 90% appearing a single time and about 0.86% taken by the ten largest. Specimen: PBMCs. These receptors all come from a woman aged 18-29 years in good health and CMV-seronegative.

About this clone itself: The identical CDR3 is also encoded by other nucleotide sequences in the sample. The chain couples TRBV6-5 to TRBJ1-2; D may be TRBD1 (5 bases). The germline V gene encodes CDR1 MNHEY and CDR2 SVGAGI. There are 13 residues in the CDR3. V gave up 2 bases and J gave up 1 base, with 5 bases separating them. The CDR3, as DNA: TGTGCCAGCAGTTACGACAGTAACTATGGCTACACCTTC. This codes for CASSYDSNYGYTF.

The rearrangement uses TRBV18 and TRBJ2-1; 8 bases are a match to TRBD1. The germline V gene encodes CDR1 KGHSH and CDR2 LQKENI. This CDR3 has 16 amino acids. V lost 3 bases, J lost 5 bases, and 9 bases stayed unmatched. The CDR3 region is CASSPTWDRFNNEQFF. CDR3 DNA: TGTGCCAGCTCACCGACGTGGGACAGGTTTAACAATGAGCAGTTCTTC.

V gene TRBV30 combines with J gene TRBJ2-1; no definite D call. Germline loops: CDR1 GTSNPN, CDR2 SVGIG (reference sequence). Trimming stripped 2 bases from V and 8 bases from J, with 4 bases between. CDR3 length equals 10 residues. CDR3 sequence: CAWSRDEQFF. Written as DNA, the CDR3 is TGTGCCTGGAGTCGTGATGAGCAGTTCTTC. Full variable domain (rest looked up from reference TRBV30 and TRBJ2-1): SQTIHQWPATLVQPVGSPLSLECTVEGTSNPNLYWYRQAAGRGLQLLFYSVGIGQISSEVPQNLSASRPQDRQFILSSKKLLLSDSGFYLCAWSRDEQFFGPGTRLTVL.

The gene calls are TRBV7-9 and TRBJ1-4; D unresolved. The CDR3 length is 13 residues. Trimming took 4 bases from V and 7 from J, leaving 10 bases between them. Germline assignment: CDR1 SEHNR and CDR2 FQNEAQ (reference sequence). CDR3 sequence reads: CASSSQLAEKLFF. DNA for the CDR3: TGTGCCAGCAGCTCACAGTTGGCTGAAAAACTGTTTTTT.

The chain recombines TRBV12-5 with TRBJ1-3, with a weak D call TRBD1 (6 bases). V was cut by 4 bases and J by 4 bases, with 11 bases left in between. The CDR3 extends over 14 amino acids. Germline CDR1 is LGHNT and CDR2 is FRNRAP. For the CDR3, the DNA is TGTGCTAGTGGTTCACGGACAGCCGGAAACACCATATATTTT. Translated, it gives CASGSRTAGNTIYF.

V is TRBV4-1 and J is TRBJ2-4; D may be TRBD1 (6 bases). Looked up from germline, CDR1 is MGHRA and CDR2 is YSYEKL. There are 14 residues in the CDR3. V lost 6 bases and J 4 bases, leaving 13 bases between the germline ends. The CDR3 reads CASRGPTGKNIQYF. The CDR3 nucleotides are TGCGCCAGCAGGGGGCCGACAGGAAAAAACATTCAGTACTTC.

The genes are TRBV7-6 and TRBJ2-7; D perhaps matches TRBD1 (5 bases). Trimming pared 3 bases from V and 0 bases from J, leaving 6 bases between. The CDR3 is 13 amino acids. Germline V lookup: CDR1 SGHVS, CDR2 FNYEAQ. The CDR3, as DNA: TGTGCCAGCAGCTTTGACAGCTCCTACGAGCAGTACTTC. It translates to CASSFDSSYEQYF.

The CDR3 DNA sequence: TGTGCCTGGAGTGTACTGGGGGGGGCTAACTATGGCTACACCTTC. Amino acids: CAWSVLGGANYGYTF. The chain uses TRBV30 and TRBJ1-2, with a possible D match to TRBD1 (5 bases). V was pared by 0 bases and J by 0 bases, with 11 bases between. Germline V gene sequence: CDR1 GTSNPN, CDR2 SVGIG (reference sequence). The CDR3 is 15 residues long.

The chain is built from TRBV6-5 and TRBJ1-1; possibly TRBD1 for D (5 bases). Per the germline V gene, CDR1 is MNHEY and CDR2 is SVGAGI. This CDR3 spans 13 amino acids. V gave up 6 bases and J gave up 1 base, with 9 bases separating them. DNA of the CDR3: TGTGCCAGCAGGTCCGGACAGAACACTGAAGCTTTCTTT. It yields the protein CASRSGQNTEAFF.

The V and J genes are TRBV6-5 and TRBJ1-2, with TRBD1 matching over 11 bases. Germline assignment: CDR1 MNHEY and CDR2 SVGAGI. J gave up 7 bases and V 10 bases, and 8 bases lay outside the gene matches. The CDR3 totals 13 residues. Here the CDR3 reads CATRGQGESGYTF. The CDR3 region has the DNA TGTGCCACCAGGGGACAGGGGGAGAGTGGCTACACCTTC.

This clone was seen only a few times. This chain connects TRBV19 to TRBJ1-2; 11 nucleotides match TRBD1. V was clipped by 5 bases and J by 4 bases; unmatched bases: 3. There are 14 residues in the CDR3. The germline CDR1 and CDR2 sequences are LNHDA and SQIVND (reference sequence). The CDR3 DNA reads as TGTGCCAGTAGTCGGGACAGGGGGGCCTATGGCTACACCTTC. Translation gives CASSRDRGAYGYTF.

The chain couples TRBV9 to TRBJ2-3; D is undetermined. Trimming removed 2 bases at V and 0 bases at J, with 13 bases between. The CDR3 runs to 16 residues. Germline CDR1 and CDR2: SGDLS and YYNGEE. This chain's CDR3 is CASSVQSSPSTDTQYF. CDR3 coding DNA: TGTGCCAGCAGCGTCCAGTCCTCCCCTAGCACAGATACGCAGTATTTT. The entire variable domain, with the rest obtained from reference TRBV9 and TRBJ2-3, is as follows: DSGVTQTPKHLITATGQRVTLRCSPRSGDLSVYWYQQSLDQGLQFLIQYYNGEERAKGNILERFSAQQFPDLHSELNLSSLELGDSALYFCASSVQSSPSTDTQYFGPGTRLTVL.